The 20 T cell receptor beta chains below come from one sample, sequenced in a study of metastatic and nonmetastatic thyroid tumors. Treatment of any kind had been given to no patient before thyroid surgery. MiXCR was used by TCRdb to re-call the PCR reads. This sample has tens of thousands of clones, with 9% to 14% found just once. Sequences were obtained from blood. Receptor source: a male donor with papillary thyroid cancer or a benign thyroid nodule (not recorded which). Some clones in this sample may be carry-over from other donors' samples.

This clone was recorded many times. The chain combines TRBV28 with TRBJ1-2, with unresolved D. The germline V gene encodes CDR1 MDHEN and CDR2 SYDVKM. The germline V and J ends were trimmed by 7 bases and 5 bases, with 17 bases remaining between them. The CDR3 sequence is 14 residues long. The CDR3 sequence is CASTAPSADYGYTF. In nucleotides, the CDR3 is TGTGCCAGCACCGCCCCCTCCGCAGATTATGGCTACACCTTC.

This clone was detected only a few times. The conserved closing phenylalanine or tryptophan is absent in this CDR3, likely reflecting a read error. The DNA is omitted, as the CDR3 cannot be located on it reliably, and the CDR3 follows TCRdb's listing. The chain links TRBV20-1 to TRBJ2-3; the listed D gene, TRBD2, was not tested against the DNA. From its first to its last residue, the CDR3 has 11 amino acids. Germline V gene lookup returns CDR1 DFQATT and CDR2 SNEGSKA (reference sequence). The CDR3 loop is CSATFPPPSGV.

This clone was counted ten times or more. The CDR3, as DNA: TGTGCCAGCAGCTTCGAGTTCAGGGGAGGCAATCAGCCCCAGCATTTT. It translates to CASSFEFRGGNQPQHF. V usage is TRBV11-2 and J usage is TRBJ1-5; the D gene is possibly TRBD1 (6 bases). This CDR3 comprises 16 residues. V lost 3 bases, J lost 2 bases, and 14 bases lay in between. Germline V gives CDR1 SGHAT, CDR2 FQNNGV.

By sample fraction, this clone is medium-sized. The chain combines TRBV28 with TRBJ2-7; D is unresolved. The V end was cut by 2 bases, the J end by 2 bases, with 13 bases between. This CDR3 spans 15 amino acids. CDR1 and CDR2 (germline): MDHEN, SYDVKM. For the CDR3, the DNA is TGTGCCAGCAGTTTAGGGATGGGTGGGCCCTACGAGCAGTACTTC. Protein: CASSLGMGGPYEQYF.

At least ten counts were recorded for this clone. The genes are TRBV5-1 and TRBJ2-1; TRBD2 matches at 11 bases. This CDR3 spans 16 amino acids. V shed 7 bases and J 4 bases; nucleotides not matched to a gene: 10. Germline CDR1 is SGHRS and CDR2 is YFSETQ. CDR3 residues: CASHVAGGPVYNEQFF. CDR3 coding DNA: TGCGCCAGCCACGTAGCGGGAGGGCCCGTATACAATGAGCAGTTCTTC.

This clone occurred many times. J is TRBJ1-4 and V is TRBV6-6; weak D call: TRBD1 (5 bases). The CDR3 has 15 residues. Germline V gene lookup returns CDR1 MNHNY and CDR2 SVGAGI (reference sequence). Trimming removed 0 bases from V and 4 bases from J, with 9 bases in between. CDR3: CASSYSGGVNEKLFF. CDR3 in DNA: TGTGCCAGCAGTTACTCCGGGGGGGTTAATGAAAAACTGTTTTTT.

This clone showed up many times. The chain carries TRBV19 and TRBJ1-1; the match to TRBD1 covers 10 bases. V trimming: 6 bases; J trimming: 4 bases; junction bases outside the gene matches: 2. Germline CDR1 and CDR2: LNHDA and SQIVND (reference sequence). The CDR3 spans 13 residues. The CDR3 reads CASRDRGSTEAFF. The CDR3 DNA is TGTGCCAGTAGGGACAGGGGGAGCACTGAAGCTTTCTTT. The entire variable domain, with the rest obtained from reference TRBV19 and TRBJ1-1, is as follows: DGGITQSPKYLFRKEGQNVTLSCEQNLNHDAMYWYRQDPGQGLRLIYYSQIVNDFQKGDIAEGYSVSREKKESFPLTVTSAQKNPTAFYLCASRDRGSTEAFFGQGTRLTVV.

There are many counts of this clone. The chain recombines TRBV11-2 with TRBJ2-7; D tentatively fits TRBD1 or TRBD2 (5 bases each). The V and J ends lost 1 base and 0 bases respectively, with 13 bases between them. CDR1 and CDR2 (germline): SGHAT, FQNNGV. The length of the CDR3 is 16 residues. CDR3 nucleotides: TGTGCCAGCAGCTTAGTTGGGGGACCCCTCTCCTACGAGCAGTACTTC. Translation: CASSLVGGPLSYEQYF.

As regards this clone: A read error may be the cause here, since a much bigger clone is one base away. V and J are TRBV6-5 and TRBJ2-1; possibly TRBD2 for D (5 bases). Near its end, the DNA agrees better with TRBJ2-5, so the J call may be wrong. Germline CDR1 and CDR2: MNHEY and SVGAGI. CDR3 length: 16 amino acids. CDR3 DNA sequence: TGTGCCAGCAGTATGGGTAGCGCCAGCTACATGGATACCCAGTACTTC. Translation gives CASSMGSASYMDTQYF.

This clone was observed many times. The V gene is TRBV4-2, the J gene TRBJ2-1, with 11 bases that match TRBD2. Per germline, CDR1 LGHNA and CDR2 YNFKEQ. The CDR3 covers 17 residues. With 0 bases clipped from V and 5 bases from J, the junction kept 6 bases outside the gene matches. In nucleotides, the CDR3 is TGTGCCAGCAGCCAAGATCGGACTAGCGGGCTCAACAATGAGCAGTTCTTC. Translation: CASSQDRTSGLNNEQFF.

Concerning this clone: A much larger clonotype is one base distant, so this may be a read error. In the same sample, other DNA sequences code for this CDR3. The V call is TRBV2, the J call TRBJ2-5; D gene unclear. In germline, CDR1 is SNHLY, CDR2 FYNNEI. The CDR3 length is 14 residues. Trimming took 4 bases from V and 1 from J, leaving 10 bases between them. CDR3 loop: CASSGTLFQETQYF. As DNA, the CDR3 is TGTGCCAGCAGTGGAACTTTGTTCCAAGAGACCCAGTACTTC.

This chain joins TRBV6-2 or TRBV6-3 and TRBJ2-3; 16 bases agree with TRBD2. The CDR3 consists of 19 residues. Germline V gene sequence: CDR1 MNHEY, CDR2 SVGEGT. The ends lost 0 bases at V and 6 bases at J; junction bases unmatched: 9. This CDR3 is CASSYSTPGLAGGPDTQYF. Written as DNA, the CDR3 is TGTGCCAGCAGTTACTCGACGCCGGGACTAGCGGGAGGGCCTGATACGCAGTATTTT.

This clone was found many times. V usage is TRBV4-3 and J usage is TRBJ2-7, with 7 positions matching TRBD2. The germline V gene encodes CDR1 LGHNA and CDR2 YSLEER. The CDR3 loop spans 17 amino acids. J lost 4 bases, V lost 1 base, and 13 bases had no gene match. CDR3 loop: CASSQGQGSGSGYEQYF. The CDR3 DNA is TGCGCCAGCAGCCAAGGTCAAGGGTCCGGTAGCGGGTACGAGCAGTACTTC.

This clone was counted ten times or more. CDR3 coding DNA: TGTGCCAGCAGCTTAGTTAGGTCTAGCGGGAAGGATGAGCAGTTCTTC. Translated: CASSLVRSSGKDEQFF. J is TRBJ2-1 and V is TRBV11-2; TRBD2 matches at 9 bases. Germline V gives CDR1 SGHAT, CDR2 FQNNGV. The CDR3 runs to 16 residues. J lost 8 bases, V lost 1 base, and 9 bases had no gene match. Full variable domain (missing parts from reference TRBV11-2 and TRBJ2-1): EAGVAQSPRYKIIEKRQSVAFWCNPISGHATLYWYQQILGQGPKLLIQFQNNGVVDDSQLPKDRFSAERLKGVDSTLKIQPAKLEDSAVYLCASSLVRSSGKDEQFFGPGTRLTVL.

This clone was seen only a few times. V is TRBV10-1 and J is TRBJ2-7, with 13 nucleotides matching TRBD2. V was clipped by 0 bases and J by 4 bases; unmatched bases: 6. Germline V gene sequence: CDR1 WNHNN, CDR2 SYGVQD (reference sequence). This CDR3 contains 17 residues. CDR3 loop: CASSESGLAGAGYEQYF. Written as DNA, the CDR3 is TGCGCCAGCAGTGAGTCTGGACTAGCGGGAGCTGGTTACGAGCAGTACTTC.

Points on this clone: This sequence may be a read error, since a much larger clone differs from it by one base. The V and J genes are TRBV30 and TRBJ2-7, with 9 bases aligning to TRBD1. Germline CDR1 and CDR2: GTSNPN and SVGIG (reference sequence). Germline trimming cut 2 bases from V and 5 bases from J; bases unmatched to any gene: 10. CDR3 length: 15 amino acids. CDR3 nucleotides: TGTGCCTGGAGTCTCTCCGGGACAGGGCAACACGAGCAGTACTTC. Translation: CAWSLSGTGQHEQYF.

This clone has at least ten counts. The chain links TRBV11-3 to TRBJ2-1; D is ambiguous. Deletions cut 0 bases from V and 5 bases from J, with 11 bases between. This CDR3 has 15 amino acids. Germline V gene data show CDR1 as SGHNT and CDR2 as YENEEA. This CDR3 is CASSLDEGIHNEQFF. As DNA, the CDR3 is TGTGCCAGCAGCTTAGATGAAGGGATCCACAATGAGCAGTTCTTC.

The table lists this clone with many counts. V usage is TRBV5-1 and J usage is TRBJ2-5, with D perhaps assigned TRBD1 or TRBD2 (6 bases each). The CDR3 length is 16 residues. The V gene's germline CDR1 is SGHRS and CDR2 YFSETQ. V lost 4 bases and J lost 2, with 18 bases in between. CDR3 sequence reads: CASSPRWGAGQETQYF. The CDR3 nucleotides read TGCGCCAGCAGCCCCCGTTGGGGGGCTGGTCAAGAGACCCAGTACTTC.

The V gene is TRBV5-5, the J gene TRBJ1-2; the D is unclear. The CDR3 runs 13 residues. Trimming stripped 4 bases from V and 3 bases from J, with 10 bases between. CDR1 and CDR2 (germline): SGHKS, YYEKEE (reference sequence). This CDR3 reads CASSPYADYGYTF. In nucleotides, the CDR3 is TGTGCCAGCAGCCCCTATGCTGACTATGGCTACACCTTC.

In regard to this clone: A much larger clone lies a single base off, so this may be a read error. V usage is TRBV29-1 and J usage is TRBJ1-5, with unresolved D. V was clipped by 6 bases and J by 4 bases, with 13 bases between them. The CDR3 is made up of 13 amino acids. The germline CDR1 and CDR2 sequences are SQVTM and ANQGSEA. As DNA, the CDR3 is TGCAGCGTCGCATCCGTGGGGAATCAGCCCCAGCATTTT. Translation: CSVASVGNQPQHF.